The 10 T cell receptor beta chains given below trace back to one sample, sequenced in a study of T cells after yellow fever vaccination. From the 5' RACE reads, TCRdb called clonotypes with MiXCR, one entry per CDR3 protein. The sample includes roughly 260,000 distinct CDR3 sequences, 10% to 15% seen only once; the top ten take about 0.51%. Source: CD4+ T cells sorted from PBMCs, taken 45 days after the yellow fever booster vaccination. The receptor source for this set is a man younger than 40 who received the YFV17D yellow fever vaccine.

This clonotype was counted many times. The chain links TRBV20-1 to TRBJ2-7; D ambiguous. Trimming cost V 6 bases and J 3 bases, with 21 bases left between them. Germline V lookup: CDR1 DFQATT, CDR2 SNEGSKA (reference sequence). The CDR3 totals 15 residues. DNA for the CDR3: TGCAGTGCCAAGAATCTATTCACGGATGGCTACGAGCAGTACTTC. Translated, it gives CSAKNLFTDGYEQYF.

This clonotype showed up just a few times. The chain is built from TRBV7-2 and TRBJ2-1; possible D gene TRBD2, 6 bases. Trimming cost V 5 bases and J 2 bases, with 10 bases left between them. The CDR3 sequence is 14 residues long. Germline CDR1 SGHTA, CDR2 FQGNSA. CDR3 region: CASSQGLAYNEQFF. The CDR3 nucleotides are TGTGCCAGCAGCCAGGGACTGGCCTACAATGAGCAGTTCTTC.

The sample holds many counts of this clonotype. The chain couples TRBV5-1 to TRBJ2-3, with 10 nucleotides matching TRBD2. Germline-derived CDR1 and CDR2 are SGHRS and YFSETQ. With V trimmed by 3 bases and J by 3 bases, 4 bases remained unmatched. The CDR3 has 15 amino acids. In DNA, the CDR3 is TGCGCCAGCAGCTCGGGACTAGCGTCGACAGATACGCAGTATTTT. Encoded protein: CASSSGLASTDTQYF. Looking up the rest from reference TRBV5-1 and TRBJ2-3 gives the full variable domain: KAGVTQTPRYLIKTRGQQVTLSCSPISGHRSVSWYQQTPGQGLQFLFEYFSETQRNKGNFPGRFSGRQFSNSRSEMNVSTLELGDSALYLCASSSGLASTDTQYFGPGTRLTVL.

V gene TRBV30 combines with J gene TRBJ2-2; TRBD2 agrees at 8 bases. Germline CDR1 GTSNPN, CDR2 SVGIG (reference sequence). Germline trimming cut 3 bases from V and 5 bases from J; bases unmatched to any gene: 20. CDR3 length: 19 amino acids. The CDR3 reads CAWSAGLVRGLGETGELFF. The CDR3, as DNA: TGTGCCTGGAGCGCAGGGTTGGTTCGGGGACTAGGAGAGACCGGGGAGCTGTTTTTT.

This clonotype was recorded many times. The chain recombines TRBV5-1 with TRBJ2-1; the match to TRBD1 covers 11 bases. CDR1 SGHRS and CDR2 YFSETQ come from the germline V gene. The CDR3 is made up of 15 amino acids. With 5 bases clipped from V and 3 bases from J, the junction kept 4 bases outside the gene matches. CDR3 in amino acids: CASSRGQGVYNEQFF. The CDR3 DNA reads TGCGCCAGCAGTCGGGGACAGGGGGTCTACAATGAGCAGTTCTTC.

The chain is built from TRBV15 and TRBJ2-5, with 8 bases fitting TRBD1. The V segment lost 5 bases and the J segment 3 bases; nucleotides outside the gene matches: 8. Germline CDR1 reads LNHNV; CDR2 reads YYDKDF (reference sequence). This CDR3 spans 15 amino acids. The CDR3 nucleotides read TGTGCCACCAGCTTACAGGGACAGGCAAAAGAGACCCAGTACTTC. Translating it yields CATSLQGQAKETQYF.

This clonotype was seen a handful of times. The chain links TRBV12-3 or TRBV12-4 to TRBJ2-1, with D tentatively TRBD1 (6 bases). CDR3 length: 14 residues. Deletions cut 8 bases from V and 0 bases from J, with 11 bases between. CDR3 DNA: TGTGCCAGCGGGGGCAGGAGCTCCTACAATGAGCAGTTCTTC. Encoded protein: CASGGRSSYNEQFF.

The chain recombines TRBV5-4 with TRBJ2-2; D gene unclear. The CDR3 extends over 13 amino acids. Trimming took 0 bases from V and 7 from J, leaving 7 bases between them. Germline V gene lookup returns CDR1 SGHNT and CDR2 YYREEE (reference sequence). DNA of the CDR3: TGTGCCAGCAGCTTGGTGGGTGACGGGGAGCTGTTTTTT. It translates to CASSLVGDGELFF. The full variable domain, in which reference TRBV5-4 and TRBJ2-2 provide the parts outside the CDR3, is ETGVTQSPTHLIKTRGQQVTLRCSSQSGHNTVSWYQQALGQGPQFIFQYYREEENGRGNFPPRFSGLQFPNYSSELNVNALELDDSALYLCASSLVGDGELFFGEGSRLTVL.

This clonotype was seen only a few times. The genes are TRBV7-8 and TRBJ2-5; D is perhaps TRBD1 (6 bases). The CDR3 length is 15 residues. V lost 2 bases and J 0 bases, leaving 10 bases between the germline ends. Germline V gene data show CDR1 as SGHVS and CDR2 as FQNEAQ. CDR3 nucleotide sequence: TGTGCCAGCAGCTTAAGAGGACAGCACCAAGAGACCCAGTACTTC. It is translated as CASSLRGQHQETQYF. Filled out from reference TRBV7-8 and TRBJ2-5, the complete variable domain reads GAGVSQSPRYKVAKRGQDVALRCDPISGHVSLFWYQQALGQGPEFLTYFQNEAQLDKSGLPSDRFFAERPEGSVSTLKIQRTQQEDSAVYLCASSLRGQHQETQYFGPGTRLLVL.

This clonotype showed up just a few times. V is TRBV28 and J is TRBJ2-2; D gene ambiguous. The CDR3 loop spans 13 amino acids. The V and J ends lost 5 bases and 3 bases respectively, with 7 bases between them. CDR1 is MDHEN and CDR2 is SYDVKM in the germline V gene. CDR3 coding DNA: TGTGCCAGCAGTCCTATGGACACCGGGGAGCTGTTTTTT. Its translation is CASSPMDTGELFF.